The 14 T cell receptor beta chains below all came from one sample that was sequenced in a study of blood T cell repertoires in COVID-19. Produced via immunoSEQ multiplex PCR; TCRdb's table is partial and in-frame only. The sample yields roughly 380,000 clones, approximately 91% seen once. The sample consisted of peripheral blood. Every receptor here comes from a middle-aged woman with COVID-19, enrolled during active disease.

This sequence joins TRBV5-1 and TRBJ1-2, with D perhaps TRBD1 (6 bases). Germline V gene lookup returns CDR1 SGHRS and CDR2 YFSETQ. Trimming removed 4 bases from V and 3 bases from J, with 13 bases in between. The CDR3 is 14 amino acids. Here the CDR3 reads CASSRGGGDYGYTF. The CDR3 DNA follows: TGCGCCAGCAGCCGGGGTGGGGGCGACTATGGCTACACCTTC. The variable domain in full, with the rest retrieved from reference TRBV5-1 and TRBJ1-2, is KAGVTQTPRYLIKTRGQQVTLSCSPISGHRSVSWYQQTPGQGLQFLFEYFSETQRNKGNFPGRFSGRQFSNSRSEMNVSTLELGDSALYLCASSRGGGDYGYTFGSGTRLTVV.

The gene calls are TRBV6-2 or TRBV6-3 and TRBJ1-3, with D uncertain. Germline values: CDR1 MNHEY, CDR2 SVGEGT. This CDR3 has 16 residues. With 0 bases removed from V and 4 bases from J, the gap between germline ends came to 13 bases. The CDR3 region has the DNA TGTGCCAGCAGTTACTCGAGTTTTGCCGAGGGAAACACCATATATTTT. Protein sequence: CASSYSSFAEGNTIYF.

J is TRBJ2-3 and V is TRBV7-9, with 7 positions matching TRBD1. Germline CDR1 and CDR2: SEHNR and FQNEAQ (reference sequence). The V and J ends lost 3 bases and 6 bases, in that order; junction bases with no gene match: 9. This CDR3 has 15 amino acids. DNA of the CDR3: TGTGCCAGCAGCTTCTCGACAGGGCACTCGGATACGCAGTATTTT. Amino acid sequence: CASSFSTGHSDTQYF.

This sequence joins TRBV2 and TRBJ1-6, with D possibly TRBD1 on 6 matching bases. V lost 9 bases to trimming and J lost 7 bases, with 16 bases between them. The CDR3 length is 14 residues. Germline V CDR1 and CDR2: SNHLY, FYNNEI. The CDR3 loop reads CARSSGGLNSPLHF. The CDR3 DNA is TGTGCCAGGTCGTCGGGGGGCTTGAATTCACCCCTCCACTTT.

The gene calls are TRBV6-6 and TRBJ1-4; TRBD1 aligns across 9 bases. The CDR3 contains 16 residues. CDR1 MNHNY and CDR2 SVGAGI come from the germline V gene (reference sequence). With V trimmed by 2 bases and J by 6 bases, 7 bases remained unmatched. In nucleotides, the CDR3 is TGTGCCAGCAGTTACGGACAGGGGCTATGGGATGAAAAACTGTTTTTT. Protein: CASSYGQGLWDEKLFF.

The chain has TRBV18 and TRBJ2-2; 11 nucleotides agree with TRBD2. CDR3 length equals 15 residues. Germline loops: CDR1 KGHSH, CDR2 LQKENI. Trimming removed 3 bases from V and 7 bases from J; junction bases left unmatched: 4. CDR3 sequence: CASSPSGRAGGELFF. CDR3 nucleotide sequence: TGTGCCAGCTCACCTAGCGGGAGGGCCGGCGGGGAGCTGTTTTTT.

This chain's CDR3 is CASSPGIHDSPLHF. The CDR3 DNA reads TGTGCCAGCAGCCCGGGGATACACGATTCACCCCTCCACTTT. The rearrangement links TRBV7-3 to TRBJ1-6; D is undetermined. CDR3 length equals 14 residues. CDR1 and CDR2 (germline): SGHTA, FQGTGA. V dropped 5 bases and J dropped 8 bases, with 13 bases sitting between them.

The rearrangement joins TRBV19 to TRBJ2-3; D perhaps matches TRBD1 (6 bases). CDR1 LNHDA and CDR2 SQIVND come from the germline V gene (reference sequence). The CDR3 spans 13 residues. V lost 3 bases and J lost 10, with 14 bases in between. The CDR3 region is CASSMMGARAQYF. Here the CDR3 DNA reads TGTGCCAGTAGTATGATGGGGGCTCGAGCGCAGTATTTT.

This chain joins TRBV6-5 and TRBJ2-2; maybe TRBD2 (5 bases). The CDR3 consists of 13 residues. Germline CDR1 is MNHEY and CDR2 is SVGAGI. The germline V and J ends were trimmed by 6 bases and 6 bases, with 11 bases remaining between them. The CDR3 is CASREGYAGELFF. In DNA form, the CDR3 reads TGTGCCAGCAGAGAGGGTTACGCCGGGGAGCTGTTTTTT.

The chain links TRBV4-3 to TRBJ1-5; D not resolved. The CDR3 runs to 15 residues. The germline gives CDR1 LGHNA, CDR2 YSLEER. V lost 0 bases, J lost 0 bases, and 6 bases lay in between. The CDR3 DNA is TGCGCCAGCAGCCAAGAAGCCTCTAGCAATCAGCCCCAGCATTTT. It translates to CASSQEASSNQPQHF.

The genes are TRBV6-5 and TRBJ1-1; D possibly corresponds to TRBD1 (5 bases). The CDR3 loop spans 16 amino acids. V was pared by 2 bases and J by 1 base, with 14 bases between. Germline values: CDR1 MNHEY, CDR2 SVGAGI. The CDR3 DNA reads as TGTGCCAGCAGTTACCGAAGACAGAAATCGAACACTGAAGCTTTCTTT. Its translation: CASSYRRQKSNTEAFF.

This clone was recorded only once. The CDR3 coding sequence is TGTGCCAGCATCCGTAACGGACAGTACCCTCCTGGGGCCAACGTCCTGACTTTC. Protein: CASIRNGQYPPGANVLTF. The V and J genes are TRBV13 and TRBJ2-6; D is perhaps TRBD1 (6 bases). V dropped 7 bases and J dropped 2 bases, with 21 bases sitting between them. From germline, CDR1 is PRHDT and CDR2 FYEKMQ (reference sequence). There are 18 residues in the CDR3.

V gene TRBV2 combines with J gene TRBJ1-6; TRBD1 agrees at 8 bases. J lost 8 bases, V lost 6 bases, and 6 bases had no gene match. Germline V CDR1 and CDR2: SNHLY, FYNNEI. The CDR3 contains 14 residues. CDR3 nucleotide sequence: TGTGCCAGCAGGGACGGGACAGGACATTCACCCCTCCACTTT. Protein product: CASRDGTGHSPLHF.

The rearrangement uses TRBV7-2 and TRBJ2-1, with 8 bases fitting TRBD2. CDR3 length: 14 residues. Germline CDR1 reads SGHTA; CDR2 reads FQGNSA. After removal of 4 bases from V and 7 bases from J, the junction contained 6 bases not matched to a gene. CDR3 sequence (DNA): TGTGCCAGCAGCTACGGGGGGGCCAATAATGAGCAGTTCTTC. Translating gives CASSYGGANNEQFF.